These 5 T cell receptor beta chains were all obtained from the same sample, sequenced in a study of tumor-infiltrating lymphocytes in oesophageal squamous cell carcinoma. TCRdb reprocessed the PCR reads with MiXCR, giving one entry per CDR3 protein. The table shows 10,000 to 15,000 distinct CDR3 sequences, with about half occurring only once. Sample: normal esophageal tissue next to the tumor. These receptors came from a male donor with esophageal squamous cell carcinoma.

The chain couples TRBV6-5 to TRBJ1-5, with a possible D match to TRBD1 (6 bases). V lost 8 bases and J 4 bases, leaving 18 bases between the germline ends. Germline values: CDR1 MNHEY, CDR2 SVGAGI. This CDR3 is built from 15 residues. CDR3 residues: CASRGAGAGNQPQHF. The CDR3 bases are TGTGCCAGCCGGGGAGCGGGGGCCGGGAATCAGCCCCAGCATTTT.

This clonotype was seen just once. The rearrangement uses TRBV7-8 and TRBJ2-1, with D tentatively TRBD1 (5 bases). TRBJ2-5 explains the end of the DNA better; the J call may be wrong. The CDR3 covers 13 residues. Germline assignment: CDR1 SGHVS and CDR2 FQNEAQ. The CDR3 DNA follows: TGTGCCAGCAGCCCAGGACACGGGGAGACCCAGTACTTC. This gives the protein CASSPGHGETQYF.

By share, this clonotype counts as medium-sized. A much larger clone differs from this one at a single base, so this may be a read error. This chain joins TRBV7-9 and TRBJ2-5, with 8 bases matching TRBD1. V trimming: 1 base; J trimming: 11 bases; junction bases outside the gene matches: 3. This CDR3 has 12 amino acids. In germline, CDR1 is SEHNR, CDR2 FQNEAQ (reference sequence). The CDR3 here is CASSLGGQEQYF. In DNA, the CDR3 is TGTGCCAGCAGCTTAGGGGGACAGGAGCAGTACTTC.

In DNA, the CDR3 is TGCGCCAGCAGCTTGGAGAGGGGGGTGTCACCCCTCCACTTT. Amino acids: CASSLERGVSPLHF. The chain joins TRBV5-1 to TRBJ1-6; maybe TRBD1 (6 bases). Trimming removed 0 bases from V and 10 bases from J, with 11 bases in between. The CDR3 runs 14 residues. Per the germline V gene, CDR1 is SGHRS and CDR2 is YFSETQ.

This chain links TRBV6-4 with TRBJ1-5; D is possibly TRBD1 (5 bases). This CDR3 comprises 15 residues. Trimming shortened V by 6 bases and J by 7 bases, and 19 bases separated the two germline ends. Germline V CDR1 and CDR2: MRHNA, SNTAGT. The CDR3 DNA reads as TGTGCCAGCAGGATGTCCCTCCGAGGGGCACAGCCCCAGCATTTT. It codes for CASRMSLRGAQPQHF.